A single sample gave rise to the 20 T cell receptor beta chains below, sequenced in a study of cytomegalovirus exposure and HLA in healthy donors. The PCR employed 60 Vbeta primers together with 13 Jbeta primers. The assay was immunoSEQ multiplex PCR, and TCRdb's table has in-frame clones only and misses some. There are more than 130,000 clones in the sample; over 70% occur only once, and 6.8% lies in the top ten. Sequencing was performed on PBMCs. These receptor sequences come from a man aged 35-49 years in good health and CMV-seropositive.

This clone was seen only once. The V call is TRBV7-9, the J call TRBJ2-5; 7 nucleotides align to TRBD1. Trimming removed 5 bases from V and 5 bases from J; junction bases left unmatched: 5. Germline V gene lookup returns CDR1 SEHNR and CDR2 FQNEAQ (reference sequence). The length of the CDR3 is 13 residues. This CDR3 is CASSRGLEETQYF. The CDR3 DNA reads TGTGCCAGCAGCAGGGGGCTGGAGGAGACCCAGTACTTC.

The genes are TRBV30 and TRBJ2-7; no definite D call. The germline V gene has CDR1 GTSNPN and CDR2 SVGIG (reference sequence). Between the trimmed V and J ends, which lost 0 bases and 4 bases, there was a span of 7 bases. The CDR3 loop spans 12 amino acids. Written as DNA, the CDR3 is TGTGCCTGGAGTGTACTCGGGTACGAGCAGTACTTC. As protein: CAWSVLGYEQYF. Filled out from reference TRBV30 and TRBJ2-7, the complete variable domain reads SQTIHQWPATLVQPVGSPLSLECTVEGTSNPNLYWYRQAAGRGLQLLFYSVGIGQISSEVPQNLSASRPQDRQFILSSKKLLLSDSGFYLCAWSVLGYEQYFGPGTRLTVT.

V gene TRBV27 combines with J gene TRBJ2-4; TRBD2 might be the D (6 bases). V was clipped by 5 bases and J by 0 bases, with 17 bases between them. CDR1 and CDR2 (germline): MNHEY, SMNVEV (reference sequence). The CDR3 runs to 17 residues. The CDR3 protein is CASSPEYQGLAKNIQYF. The CDR3 region has the DNA TGTGCCAGCAGTCCCGAATACCAGGGACTAGCCAAAAACATTCAGTACTTC.

In this sample, this clone turned up once. The chain is built from TRBV7-6 and TRBJ1-2; 8 bases are shared with TRBD1. Trimming removed 4 bases from V and 6 bases from J; junction bases left unmatched: 10. Germline-derived CDR1 and CDR2 are SGHVS and FNYEAQ. This CDR3 has 15 amino acids. CDR3 region: CASSSFPGQENGYTF. In DNA form, the CDR3 reads TGTGCCAGCAGCTCCTTTCCGGGACAGGAGAATGGCTACACCTTC.

The count of this clone is one. The chain carries TRBV27 and TRBJ1-4; 7 nucleotides line up with TRBD1. CDR3 length equals 14 residues. The germline V gene encodes CDR1 MNHEY and CDR2 SMNVEV (reference sequence). The V segment lost 5 bases and the J segment 7 bases; nucleotides outside the gene matches: 7. In DNA, the CDR3 is TGTGCCAGCAGTCCGAGGGGGCCGGGTGAAAAACTGTTTTTT. Translated: CASSPRGPGEKLFF.

The chain uses TRBV19 and TRBJ2-7; tentatively, D is TRBD1 (5 bases). Germline V CDR1 and CDR2: LNHDA, SQIVND (reference sequence). CDR3 size: 13 residues. With 3 bases removed from V and 3 bases from J, the gap between germline ends came to 9 bases. CDR3 loop: CASSMAGYYEQYF. The CDR3 nucleotides are TGTGCCAGTAGTATGGCAGGGTACTACGAGCAGTACTTC. Supplemented by reference TRBV19 and TRBJ2-7, the full variable domain reads DGGITQSPKYLFRKEGQNVTLSCEQNLNHDAMYWYRQDPGQGLRLIYYSQIVNDFQKGDIAEGYSVSREKKESFPLTVTSAQKNPTAFYLCASSMAGYYEQYFGPGTRLTVT.

In this sample, this clone turned up a few times. The rearrangement uses TRBV19 and TRBJ1-5, with 9 positions matching TRBD1. The CDR3 is 15 residues long. CDR1 and CDR2 (germline): LNHDA, SQIVND (reference sequence). Unmatched junction bases numbered 6, after V lost 5 bases and J lost 4 bases. CDR3 in amino acids: CASSFRQGGNQPQHF. The DNA of the CDR3 is TGTGCCAGTAGTTTCCGACAGGGGGGGAATCAGCCCCAGCATTTT.

The chain carries TRBV19 and TRBJ1-2; 9 nucleotides line up with TRBD1. Trimming took 8 bases from V and 4 from J; bases not matched to a gene: 11. This CDR3 contains 15 residues. Germline V gene data show CDR1 as LNHDA and CDR2 as SQIVND (reference sequence). The CDR3 sequence is CASGLGTGLGYGYTF. CDR3 coding DNA: TGTGCCAGTGGACTCGGGACAGGGTTGGGCTATGGCTACACCTTC. The full variable domain, completed using reference TRBV19 and TRBJ1-2, is DGGITQSPKYLFRKEGQNVTLSCEQNLNHDAMYWYRQDPGQGLRLIYYSQIVNDFQKGDIAEGYSVSREKKESFPLTVTSAQKNPTAFYLCASGLGTGLGYGYTFGSGTRLTVV.

J is TRBJ2-7 and V is TRBV4-2; possibly TRBD1 for D (6 bases). The CDR3 totals 13 residues. Trimming left V 4 bases short and J 5 bases short, with 12 bases between. Germline-derived CDR1 and CDR2 are LGHNA and YNFKEQ. In DNA, the CDR3 is TGTGCCAGCAGCCGAACAGGGTCCCACGAGCAGTACTTC. Protein sequence: CASSRTGSHEQYF.

The chain links TRBV2 to TRBJ2-6, with D unresolved. This CDR3 has 14 amino acids. Per the germline V gene, CDR1 is SNHLY and CDR2 is FYNNEI. V dropped 6 bases and J dropped 1 base, with 7 bases sitting between them. The CDR3 protein is CASSPQSGANVLTF. The DNA of the CDR3 is TGTGCCAGCAGCCCCCAATCTGGGGCCAACGTCCTGACTTTC. Variable domain in full (rest from reference TRBV2 and TRBJ2-6): EPEVTQTPSHQVTQMGQEVILRCVPISNHLYFYWYRQILGQKVEFLVSFYNNEISEKSEIFDDQFSVERPDGSNFTLKIRSTKLEDSAMYFCASSPQSGANVLTFGAGSRLTVL.

The chain carries TRBV7-8 and TRBJ1-4, with D possibly TRBD1 on 6 matching bases. Germline values: CDR1 SGHVS, CDR2 FQNEAQ. CDR3 length: 17 amino acids. The V end was cut by 2 bases, the J end by 2 bases, with 15 bases between. This chain's CDR3 is CASSLNGGPTTNEKLFF. The CDR3 bases are TGTGCCAGCAGCTTAAATGGGGGCCCAACTACTAATGAAAAACTGTTTTTT.

The chain combines TRBV7-2 with TRBJ2-2, with D hard to call. Germline V gene sequence: CDR1 SGHTA, CDR2 FQGNSA. CDR3 size: 15 residues. V lost 1 base and J lost 4, with 10 bases in between. The CDR3, as DNA: TGTGCCAGCAGCTTAGTCGGAACAGCCACCGGGGAGCTGTTTTTT. It encodes CASSLVGTATGELFF.

This clone was counted a single time. The CDR3 sequence: CASSTGTNNEQFF. In DNA, the CDR3 is TGTGCCAGCAGCACCGGGACTAACAATGAGCAGTTCTTC. The chain joins TRBV7-2 to TRBJ2-1; TRBD2 matches at 7 bases. With 5 bases clipped from V and 5 bases from J, the junction kept 3 bases outside the gene matches. The CDR3 runs 13 residues. CDR1 and CDR2 from the germline V gene are SGHTA and FQGNSA.

The table lists this clone with a few counts. This rearrangement joins TRBV5-1 to TRBJ1-2; 9 nucleotides agree with TRBD1. Looked up from germline, CDR1 is SGHRS and CDR2 is YFSETQ. This CDR3 has 14 residues. V shed 4 bases, J shed 2 bases, and the junction held 3 bases outside the gene matches. The CDR3 DNA sequence: TGCGCCAGCAGCCCTGGACAGGGGAACTATGGCTACACCTTC. Encoded protein: CASSPGQGNYGYTF.

V is TRBV6-5 and J is TRBJ1-2; TRBD1 aligns across 8 bases. CDR3 length: 13 amino acids. The V gene's germline CDR1 is MNHEY and CDR2 SVGAGI. J gave up 8 bases and V 3 bases, and 5 bases lay outside the gene matches. In DNA, the CDR3 is TGTGCCAGCAGTTATCAGGGGGCGCGGGGCTACACCTTC. Residues: CASSYQGARGYTF.

The rearrangement links TRBV7-9 to TRBJ2-5, with 10 bases matching TRBD2. J gave up 5 bases and V 1 base, and 7 bases lay outside the gene matches. CDR3 length equals 16 residues. CDR1 and CDR2 from the germline V gene are SEHNR and FQNEAQ (reference sequence). The DNA of the CDR3 is TGTGCCAGCAGCTTAGGTAGCGGGGGGCCCTGGGAGACCCAGTACTTC. Its translation: CASSLGSGGPWETQYF.

The V call is TRBV7-2, the J call TRBJ2-2; TRBD1 aligns across 7 bases. Germline V CDR1 and CDR2: SGHTA, FQGNSA. The CDR3 contains 15 residues. The V and J ends lost 2 bases and 0 bases, in that order; junction bases with no gene match: 0. The CDR3 region is CASSLQGANTGELFF. The CDR3 DNA follows: TGTGCCAGCAGCTTACAGGGGGCGAACACCGGGGAGCTGTTTTTT.

The CDR3: CASSDRGSGYTF. In nucleotides, the CDR3 is TGCGCCAGCAGTGACAGGGGGTCTGGCTACACCTTC. The chain carries TRBV10-1 and TRBJ1-2; 7 bases match TRBD1. After removal of 3 bases from V and 7 bases from J, the junction contained 2 bases not matched to a gene. The V gene's germline CDR1 is WNHNN and CDR2 SYGVQD (reference sequence). This CDR3 spans 12 amino acids.

The chain links TRBV27 to TRBJ1-1, with D tentatively TRBD1 (6 bases). Trimming shortened V by 8 bases and J by 3 bases, and 16 bases separated the two germline ends. This CDR3 spans 14 amino acids. Germline CDR1 MNHEY, CDR2 SMNVEV (reference sequence). CDR3 sequence reads: CASLKWTDHTEAFF. The CDR3 DNA sequence: TGTGCCAGCCTAAAGTGGACAGACCACACTGAAGCTTTCTTT.

The rearrangement links TRBV7-8 to TRBJ2-5; 9 bases map to TRBD1. Germline CDR1 is SGHVS and CDR2 is FQNEAQ. The CDR3 loop spans 16 amino acids. V lost 3 bases to trimming and J lost 1 base; unmatched junction nucleotides: 6. The CDR3 region is CASSLGQGMVQETQYF. The DNA for the CDR3 is TGTGCCAGCAGCTTGGGACAGGGAATGGTCCAAGAGACCCAGTACTTC.